This T cell receptor beta chain was profiled in a study of blood T cell repertoires in COVID-19. Across the study: The analysed material was cDNA or gDNA that came from T cells, B-cell-depleted T cells, or PBMCs.

CDR3 length equals 13 residues. Per the germline V gene, CDR1 is KGHDR and CDR2 is SFDVKD. V was clipped by 6 bases and J by 4 bases; unmatched bases: 4. Only in-frame clones appear in the TCRdb table, and some are missing; sequencing was by immunoSEQ multiplex PCR. The data show about 200,000 clones, 80% seen once. Material for sequencing was PBMCs or T cells enriched from blood (not recorded which). The chain uses TRBV24-1 and TRBJ1-2; 7 nucleotides agree with TRBD1. This receptor was obtained from a woman between 40 and 50 years old with acute COVID-19. CDR3 sequence: CATSRGTAYGYTF. As DNA, the CDR3 is TGTGCCACCAGTAGAGGGACAGCCTATGGCTACACCTTC.